This is a list of T cell receptor beta chains from one sample in a study of patients and donors after allogeneic stem cell transplantation. MiXCR, run by TCRdb on the RT-PCR reads, gives a single entry per CDR3 protein. The sample has approximately 410,000 distinct CDR3 sequences; 16% are singletons. Sequencing input: blood, either unsorted or a sorted T cell fraction (not recorded which). All receptors come from a human donor who was either an allogeneic HSCT recipient or a stem cell or donor lymphocyte infusion donor (not recorded which). It is not recorded whose cells these are; they may come from a transplant donor. Each CDR3 is given with its conserved first and last residue. D genes are given only for firm matches. Clone size, where shown, is once, few, many, or a class for clones that have expanded.

clone_size: few; j_call: TRBJ1-5; d_call: NA; v_call: TRBV30; cdr3_nt: TGTGCCTGGAGCGCCCTTACAGGGATACAGCCCCAGCATTTT; cdr3_aa: CAWSALTGIQPQHF
clone_size: few; j_call: TRBJ2-5; d_call: TRBD1; v_call: TRBV12-3/TRBV12-4; cdr3_nt: TGTGCCAGCAGCCTGGACAGGTGGTACCAAGAGACCCAGTACTTC; cdr3_aa: CASSLDRWYQETQYF
clone_size: NA; j_call: TRBJ2-3; d_call: TRBD2; v_call: TRBV10-3; cdr3_nt: TGTGCCATCAGCGACCCCGGGGGGGCTGGCACAGATACGCAGTATTTT; cdr3_aa: CAISDPGGAGTDTQYF
clone_size: NA; j_call: TRBJ2-5; d_call: TRBD2; v_call: TRBV20-1; cdr3_nt: TGCAGTGCTAGTTGGTCTAGCGGAGAATTTGGAGAGGGGCAAGAGACCCAGTACTTC; cdr3_aa: CSASWSSGEFGEGQETQYF
clone_size: NA; j_call: TRBJ2-7; d_call: TRBD2; v_call: TRBV10-3; cdr3_nt: TGTGCCATCAGTGAGGCGGGACTAGCGTCCGAGCAGTACTTC; cdr3_aa: CAISEAGLASEQYF
clone_size: many; j_call: TRBJ2-7; d_call: TRBD2; v_call: TRBV12-3/TRBV12-4; cdr3_nt: TGTGCCAGCAGTCCGACTAGCGGGGAAATCGAGCAGTACTTC; cdr3_aa: CASSPTSGEIEQYF
clone_size: few; j_call: TRBJ2-2; d_call: TRBD2; v_call: TRBV30; cdr3_nt: TGTGCCTGGGGGGGACTAGTGTTCGCCGGGGAGCTGTTTTTT; cdr3_aa: CAWGGLVFAGELFF
clone_size: NA; j_call: TRBJ2-2; d_call: NA; v_call: TRBV19; cdr3_nt: TGTGCCAGTAGTATCGTTCCCCTAGGGGAGCTGTTTTTT; cdr3_aa: CASSIVPLGELFF
clone_size: many; j_call: TRBJ2-2; d_call: TRBD1; v_call: TRBV12-3/TRBV12-4; cdr3_nt: TGTGCCAGCAGTCGTACAGGGGCCCTCACCGGGGAGCTGTTTTTT; cdr3_aa: CASSRTGALTGELFF
clone_size: many; j_call: TRBJ1-5; d_call: TRBD1; v_call: TRBV12-3/TRBV12-4; cdr3_nt: TGTGCCAGCAGTGGGGACAGGGAGGGGGGTCAGCCCCAGCATTTT; cdr3_aa: CASSGDREGGQPQHF
clone_size: few; j_call: TRBJ1-1; d_call: NA; v_call: TRBV29-1; cdr3_nt: TGCAGCGCGGGGAGGCAGAACACTGAAGCTTTCTTT; cdr3_aa: CSAGRQNTEAFF
clone_size: NA; j_call: TRBJ1-2; d_call: NA; v_call: TRBV20-1; cdr3_nt: TGCAGTGCTAGAGCGACCGGGACGGATCACTATGGCTACACCTTC; cdr3_aa: CSARATGTDHYGYTF
clone_size: NA; j_call: TRBJ1-5; d_call: NA; v_call: TRBV19; cdr3_nt: TGTGCCAGTAGTATAGAGGGCAGGACGTATAGCAATCAGCCCCAGCATTTT; cdr3_aa: CASSIEGRTYSNQPQHF
clone_size: many; j_call: TRBJ2-7; d_call: TRBD1; v_call: TRBV6-1; cdr3_nt: TGTGCCAGCAGTCCCCGGGACAGGGGCCCCTACGAGCAGTACTTC; cdr3_aa: CASSPRDRGPYEQYF
clone_size: many; j_call: TRBJ1-3; d_call: NA; v_call: TRBV11-3; cdr3_nt: TGTGCCAGCAGTCAGGGGTCTGGAAACACCATATATTTT; cdr3_aa: CASSQGSGNTIYF
clone_size: few; j_call: TRBJ1-4; d_call: NA; v_call: TRBV30; cdr3_nt: TGTGCCTGGAGCGACGGTGGGGAAAAACTGTTTTTT; cdr3_aa: CAWSDGGEKLFF
clone_size: NA; j_call: TRBJ1-2; d_call: NA; v_call: TRBV11-3; cdr3_nt: TGTGCCAGCAGTCCCGATACGGGGGTTGGCTACACCTTC; cdr3_aa: CASSPDTGVGYTF
clone_size: NA; j_call: TRBJ2-1; d_call: NA; v_call: TRBV27; cdr3_nt: TGTGCCAGCAGTTTAAGGATCGTGGGGGGCCCGTACAATGAGCAGTTCTTC; cdr3_aa: CASSLRIVGGPYNEQFF
clone_size: few; j_call: TRBJ2-7; d_call: TRBD2; v_call: TRBV7-2; cdr3_nt: TGTGCCAGCAGCTATACTAGCGGGGGTTACGAGCAGTACTTC; cdr3_aa: CASSYTSGGYEQYF
clone_size: many; j_call: TRBJ1-6; d_call: TRBD1; v_call: TRBV12-3/TRBV12-4; cdr3_nt: TGTGCCAGCACCCTGACAGGGGGCCCTTCACCCCTCCACTTT; cdr3_aa: CASTLTGGPSPLHF
clone_size: few; j_call: TRBJ1-2; d_call: NA; v_call: TRBV19; cdr3_nt: TGTGCCAGTAGTATTCGTCGGGGGCGCGGCGGCTACACCTTC; cdr3_aa: CASSIRRGRGGYTF
clone_size: NA; j_call: TRBJ2-3; d_call: NA; v_call: TRBV12-5; cdr3_nt: TGTGCTAGTGGTTTGGTACGTCTCACAGATACGCAGTATTTT; cdr3_aa: CASGLVRLTDTQYF
clone_size: few; j_call: TRBJ2-5; d_call: TRBD1; v_call: TRBV4-3; cdr3_nt: TGCGCCAGCAGCCAAGAGCCCATCGGACAGGGCATGGAGACCCAGTACTTC; cdr3_aa: CASSQEPIGQGMETQYF
clone_size: many; j_call: TRBJ2-6; d_call: TRBD1; v_call: TRBV29-1; cdr3_nt: TGCAGCGTTCTGACAGGGGAGGCCAACGTCCTGACTTTC; cdr3_aa: CSVLTGEANVLTF
clone_size: few; j_call: TRBJ1-4; d_call: NA; v_call: TRBV7-2; cdr3_nt: TGTGCCAGCAGCTTTCCCGGCCTGGGGGAAAAACTGTTTTTT; cdr3_aa: CASSFPGLGEKLFF
clone_size: many; j_call: TRBJ2-5; d_call: NA; v_call: TRBV3-1; cdr3_nt: TGTGCCAGCAGCCAACAAGAGACCCAGTACTTC; cdr3_aa: CASSQQETQYF
clone_size: NA; j_call: TRBJ2-1; d_call: TRBD2; v_call: TRBV5-1; cdr3_nt: TGCGCCAGCAGCTGGGGAGGGCTAGCGGGAGCGTACAATGAGCAGTTCTTC; cdr3_aa: CASSWGGLAGAYNEQFF
clone_size: NA; j_call: TRBJ1-2; d_call: NA; v_call: TRBV5-1; cdr3_nt: TGCGCCAGCAGCTTGAACGCAGGAGGTGGCTACACCTTC; cdr3_aa: CASSLNAGGGYTF
clone_size: few; j_call: TRBJ1-2; d_call: NA; v_call: TRBV7-2; cdr3_nt: TGTGCCAGCAGCTTAGGGGCCCAAAGGGCCTATGGCTACACCTTC; cdr3_aa: CASSLGAQRAYGYTF
clone_size: NA; j_call: TRBJ2-7; d_call: NA; v_call: TRBV12-5; cdr3_nt: TGTGCTAGTGGTCGCTACTCCTACGAGCAGTACTTC; cdr3_aa: CASGRYSYEQYF
clone_size: few; j_call: TRBJ1-5; d_call: NA; v_call: TRBV11-3; cdr3_nt: TGTGCCAGCAGCTTATGGAACAATCAGCCCCAGCATTTT; cdr3_aa: CASSLWNNQPQHF
clone_size: NA; j_call: TRBJ1-4; d_call: NA; v_call: TRBV5-5; cdr3_nt: TGTGCCAGCAGCTTGGTGGGTGAAAAACTGTTTTTT; cdr3_aa: CASSLVGEKLFF
clone_size: NA; j_call: TRBJ2-7; d_call: TRBD1; v_call: TRBV7-2; cdr3_nt: TGTGCCAGCAGCCCACCCTTGGGGGGGGACAGGGGCTACGAGCAGTACTTC; cdr3_aa: CASSPPLGGDRGYEQYF